This passage covers 28 T cell receptor beta chains from one sample sequenced in a study of blood T cells in healthy people across ages. Sample-barcoded 5' priming and a J-beta primer mix drove a second PCR of roughly 6 to 12 cycles. MiXCR, run by TCRdb on the 5' RACE reads, gives a single entry per CDR3 protein. The table shows hundreds of thousands of distinct CDR3 sequences, with 56% occurring only once. Sample: blood. These receptors were taken from a man aged 40-49 years in good health.

The chain carries TRBV7-2 and TRBJ1-1; D ambiguous. Between the trimmed V and J ends, which lost 4 bases and 4 bases, there was a span of 16 bases. The germline gives CDR1 SGHTA, CDR2 FQGNSA. The CDR3 length is 15 residues. DNA of the CDR3: TGTGCCAGCAGCTATGACGGGGTGGTATGCACTGAAGCTTTCTTT. It specifies CASSYDGVVCTEAFF.

The CDR3 coding sequence is TGTGCCAGCAGTTCGTTCTCCGGGACAGGGAGTAACGAGCAGTTCTTC. It specifies CASSSFSGTGSNEQFF. This rearrangement joins TRBV28 to TRBJ2-1; 9 nucleotides agree with TRBD1. Per the germline V gene, CDR1 is MDHEN and CDR2 is SYDVKM. The V segment lost 4 bases and the J segment 10 bases; nucleotides outside the gene matches: 14. The CDR3 has 16 residues.

This clonotype was counted between two and nine times. V gene TRBV4-1 combines with J gene TRBJ2-7; the match to TRBD2 covers 7 bases. The CDR3 covers 14 residues. V lost 1 base to trimming and J lost 4 bases; unmatched junction nucleotides: 4. CDR1 is MGHRA, CDR2 YSYEKL, per germline. Written as DNA, the CDR3 is TGCGCCAGCAGCCAAGTGGGAGGGTTGTACGAGCAGTACTTC. Translated: CASSQVGGLYEQYF.

The chain has TRBV28 and TRBJ2-1; D not resolved. The CDR3 covers 12 residues. V lost 7 bases, J lost 2 bases, and 6 bases lay in between. The germline CDR1 and CDR2 sequences are MDHEN and SYDVKM. The CDR3 loop is CASTQTYNEQFF. CDR3 in DNA: TGTGCCAGCACCCAAACCTACAATGAGCAGTTCTTC.

This chain uses TRBV6-1 with TRBJ2-7, with D unresolved. Germline V CDR1 and CDR2: MNHNS, SASEGT. The CDR3 runs to 13 residues. V lost 1 base and J 0 bases, leaving 4 bases between the germline ends. The CDR3: CASSEVISYEQYF. The CDR3 nucleotides are TGTGCCAGCAGTGAAGTCATCTCCTACGAGCAGTACTTC.

The chain has TRBV7-2 and TRBJ2-3; no clear D. The V gene's germline CDR1 is SGHTA and CDR2 FQGNSA. The CDR3 length is 16 residues. Between the trimmed V and J ends, which lost 1 base and 1 base, there was a span of 12 bases. The CDR3, as DNA: TGTGCCAGCAGCTTAGGTTTCCAATTCGGCACAGATACGCAGTATTTT. This encodes CASSLGFQFGTDTQYF.

This chain uses TRBV7-2 with TRBJ2-3, with TRBD2 identical over 7 bases. This CDR3 has 16 residues. Germline assignment: CDR1 SGHTA and CDR2 FQGNSA. J gave up 2 bases and V 3 bases, and 8 bases lay outside the gene matches. The DNA for the CDR3 is TGTGCCAGCAGCTTGGGAGGGATCCCTTTCACAGATACGCAGTATTTT. Translation gives CASSLGGIPFTDTQYF.

The genes are TRBV7-2 and TRBJ2-6, with D maybe TRBD2 (6 bases). V was pared by 5 bases and J by 0 bases, with 17 bases between. Germline CDR1 and CDR2: SGHTA and FQGNSA. CDR3 length: 18 residues. The CDR3 loop is CASSRVGGLLSGANVLTF. CDR3 sequence (DNA): TGTGCCAGCAGCAGGGTAGGAGGGCTCCTCTCTGGGGCCAACGTCCTGACTTTC.

This clonotype has only a few counts. This sequence joins TRBV10-3 and TRBJ2-1; D might be TRBD2 (6 bases). Germline CDR1 reads ENHRY; CDR2 reads SYGVKD. The CDR3 is made up of 16 amino acids. Trimming shortened V by 0 bases and J by 6 bases, and 15 bases separated the two germline ends. CDR3 sequence reads: CAISESQRARLNEQFF. CDR3 DNA sequence: TGTGCCATCAGTGAGTCTCAGCGGGCCCGCCTCAATGAGCAGTTCTTC.

The chain is built from TRBV7-2 and TRBJ2-7; no clear D gene. Trimming took 3 bases from V and 4 from J, leaving 7 bases between them. Germline assignment: CDR1 SGHTA and CDR2 FQGNSA. This CDR3 has 12 amino acids. CDR3 DNA: TGTGCCAGCAGCTTCGCACAGTACGAGCAGTACTTC. It translates to CASSFAQYEQYF.

This chain uses TRBV3-1 with TRBJ2-5; tentatively, D is TRBD2 (5 bases). V dropped 1 base and J dropped 9 bases, with 15 bases sitting between them. The CDR3 is 14 residues long. Germline assignment: CDR1 LGHDT and CDR2 YNNKEL (reference sequence). The CDR3 spells CASSQGAPQEAQYF. CDR3 bases: TGTGCCAGCAGCCAAGGAGCCCCTCAGGAGGCCCAGTACTTC.

This clonotype appeared a single time. The V call is TRBV27, the J call TRBJ2-7; 7 bases map to TRBD2. This CDR3 region has 14 residues. Germline CDR1 MNHEY, CDR2 SMNVEV (reference sequence). With 2 bases clipped from V and 4 bases from J, the junction kept 5 bases outside the gene matches. The CDR3 coding sequence is TGTGCCAGCAGTTTACTGACTAGCCCTTACGAGCAGTACTTC. Amino acid sequence: CASSLLTSPYEQYF.

This chain links TRBV20-1 with TRBJ2-7, with 7 bases aligning to TRBD2. TRBJ2-5 explains the end of the DNA better; the J call may be wrong. This CDR3 is 14 amino acids long. Germline V CDR1 and CDR2: DFQATT, SNEGSKA (reference sequence). The CDR3 sequence is CSARVGGSEQTQYF. The CDR3, as DNA: TGCAGTGCTAGAGTCGGGGGGAGCGAACAGACCCAGTACTTC.

About this clonotype itself: One end of the junction does not line up with germline, which may come from a read error. The chain employs TRBV7-9 and TRBJ2-3; TRBD1 or TRBD2 may be the D gene (5 bases each). CDR3 size: 14 residues. Germline V lookup: CDR1 SEHNR, CDR2 FQNEAQ (reference sequence). CDR3 region: CAGDGPRVTDTQNF. In nucleotides, the CDR3 is TGTGCCGGGGACGGACCTCGGGTCACAGATACGCAGAATTTT.

The rearrangement links TRBV27 to TRBJ2-7; TRBD2 matches 9 bases. The CDR3 spans 16 residues. Germline lookup yields CDR1 MNHEY and CDR2 SMNVEV (reference sequence). V gave up 6 bases and J gave up 7 bases; unmatched junction bases: 16. In DNA, the CDR3 is TGTGCCAGCAGCCCTGGTAGCGGGAGAGTTCCATTTGAGCAGTACTTC. It codes for CASSPGSGRVPFEQYF.

Of note for this clonotype: Compared with germline, one end of the junction differs, possibly owing to a read error. J is TRBJ2-1 and V is TRBV20-1; no firm D call. Germline CDR1 DFQATT, CDR2 SNEGSKA (reference sequence). CDR3 length: 12 residues. CDR3 DNA: TGCAGTGCTAGGGACGGCTACAATAAGCAGTTCTTC. This translates into CSARDGYNKQFF.

The rearrangement joins TRBV3-1 to TRBJ2-7, with D uncertain. The J call may be in error: the DNA end matches TRBJ2-5 better. The CDR3 extends over 14 amino acids. CDR1 and CDR2 from the germline V gene are LGHDT and YNNKEL (reference sequence). The CDR3 is CASSQDHGLETQYF. For the CDR3, the DNA is TGTGCCAGCAGCCAAGATCATGGTCTAGAGACCCAGTACTTC.

V gene TRBV27 combines with J gene TRBJ1-4; 9 nucleotides agree with TRBD1. Germline V gene lookup returns CDR1 MNHEY and CDR2 SMNVEV (reference sequence). The CDR3 totals 16 residues. Trimming took 5 bases from V and 8 from J; bases not matched to a gene: 12. Written as DNA, the CDR3 is TGTGCCAGCAGTCATCACCGGGACAGGGTAGAAGAAAAACTGTTTTTT. It is translated as CASSHHRDRVEEKLFF.

The V call is TRBV27, the J call TRBJ2-7; the D gene could be TRBD1 or TRBD2 (5 bases each). V dropped 7 bases and J dropped 3 bases, with 19 bases sitting between them. This CDR3 region has 15 residues. Per the germline V gene, CDR1 is MNHEY and CDR2 is SMNVEV (reference sequence). The CDR3 here is CASTGTGQEHYEQYF. The DNA of the CDR3 is TGTGCCAGCACTGGAACGGGGCAGGAGCACTACGAGCAGTACTTC.

This clonotype was counted a few times. This sequence joins TRBV7-2 and TRBJ2-3; 7 bases align to TRBD2. CDR1 SGHTA and CDR2 FQGNSA come from the germline V gene. J lost 12 bases, V lost 10 bases, and 22 bases had no gene match. CDR3 length: 15 amino acids. CDR3 sequence (DNA): TGTGCCATCCTCCGCGACCGGGAGGATTCATATAAACAGTATTTT. It specifies CAILRDREDSYKQYF.

This clonotype has only a few counts. The V gene is TRBV11-3, the J gene TRBJ2-5, with 14 bases aligning to TRBD2. The ends lost 4 bases at V and 5 bases at J; junction bases unmatched: 6. Germline values: CDR1 SGHNT, CDR2 YENEEA. The CDR3 sequence is 16 residues long. The chain's CDR3 is CASSSGLAGVGETQYF. The CDR3 nucleotides are TGTGCCAGCAGCTCGGGACTAGCGGGAGTTGGGGAGACCCAGTACTTC.

This clonotype was picked up a small number of times. The chain combines TRBV4-3 with TRBJ1-2; tentatively, D is TRBD1 (6 bases). The CDR3 is 15 residues long. Trimming cost V 4 bases and J 0 bases, with 12 bases left between them. The germline V gene encodes CDR1 LGHNA and CDR2 YSLEER. CDR3 bases: TGCGCCAGCAGCCGGACACAGGGAGCTAACTATGGCTACACCTTC. This sequence encodes CASSRTQGANYGYTF.

This clonotype was observed a single time. The genes are TRBV7-8 and TRBJ1-5, with D maybe TRBD1 (5 bases). Trimming took off 8 bases at V and 6 bases at J, with 14 bases between the two ends. The CDR3 loop spans 13 amino acids. Germline CDR1 and CDR2: SGHVS and FQNEAQ. CDR3 loop: CASGMGPGQPQHF. The DNA of the CDR3 is TGTGCCAGCGGGATGGGGCCCGGTCAGCCCCAGCATTTT.

On this clonotype: The junction departs from germline at one end; a sequencing error may be responsible. The chain carries TRBV27 and TRBJ2-4; 8 nucleotides line up with TRBD1. Near its end, the DNA agrees better with TRBJ2-7, so the J call may be wrong. Germline CDR1 reads MNHEY; CDR2 reads SMNVEV (reference sequence). This CDR3 is 12 amino acids long. The CDR3 nucleotides are TGTACCAGCAGGAGGACAGGGTTCGAGCAGTACTTC. Translated: CTSRRTGFEQYF.

The rearrangement joins TRBV14 to TRBJ2-3; TRBD2 is a possible D gene (5 bases). Between the trimmed V and J ends, which lost 1 base and 0 bases, there was a span of 14 bases. Looked up from germline, CDR1 is SGHDN and CDR2 is FVKESK. The CDR3 is made up of 17 amino acids. The CDR3 here is CASSQGRSGYSTDTQYF. The DNA for the CDR3 is TGTGCCAGCAGCCAAGGGAGAAGCGGATACAGCACAGATACGCAGTATTTT.

The chain employs TRBV7-9 and TRBJ2-4, with TRBD1 matching 7 bases. V gave up 5 bases and J gave up 3 bases; unmatched junction bases: 10. CDR1 SEHNR and CDR2 FQNEAQ come from the germline V gene (reference sequence). CDR3 size: 16 residues. In nucleotides, the CDR3 is TGTGCCAGCAGCCCCAGGGGGTTAATGGGCAAAAACATTCAGTACTTC. This codes for CASSPRGLMGKNIQYF.

The V gene is TRBV9, the J gene TRBJ1-2, with TRBD1 as a possible D gene (6 bases). CDR3 size: 17 residues. Trimming shortened V by 2 bases and J by 4 bases, and 21 bases separated the two germline ends. Germline loops: CDR1 SGDLS, CDR2 YYNGEE. In nucleotides, the CDR3 is TGTGCCAGCAGCGTCACGGGGGCGGGTACAGGGAGCTATGGCTACACCTTC. This encodes CASSVTGAGTGSYGYTF.

As concerns this clonotype: Relative to the germline gene, one junction end is altered; a read error may explain this. This chain joins TRBV5-5 and TRBJ1-5; a possible D gene is TRBD1 (5 bases). The length of the CDR3 is 16 residues. CDR1 is SGHKS, CDR2 YYEKEE, per germline (reference sequence). CDR3 coding DNA: TGTGCCGGCAGCTTTGGGACCCGTGGTGGCAATCAGCCCCAGCATTTT. This encodes CAGSFGTRGGNQPQHF.